The 10 T cell receptor beta chains given below trace back to one sample, sequenced in a study of blood T cell repertoires in COVID-19. Produced via immunoSEQ multiplex PCR; TCRdb's table is partial and in-frame only. The table records around 100,000 clones, roughly nine tenths of them present only once. Source material: peripheral blood. These TCRs come from a human donor in a cohort sampled during active COVID-19.

The chain couples TRBV4-2 to TRBJ2-5; 9 bases are a match to TRBD2. The CDR3 totals 15 residues. CDR1 is LGHNA, CDR2 YNFKEQ, per germline. The junction had 5 bases not matched to a gene; V was cut back by 4 bases and J by 2 bases. CDR3 protein: CASSPLAGTQETQYF. The CDR3 coding sequence is TGTGCCAGCAGCCCGCTAGCGGGGACTCAAGAGACCCAGTACTTC.

This sequence joins TRBV2 and TRBJ2-7; 7 bases are a match to TRBD1. J gave up 3 bases and V 6 bases, and 14 bases lay outside the gene matches. Germline loops: CDR1 SNHLY, CDR2 FYNNEI. This CDR3 has 16 amino acids. The CDR3 spells CASSVGQPGGSYEQYF. DNA for the CDR3: TGTGCCAGCAGCGTGGGACAGCCGGGCGGAAGCTACGAGCAGTACTTC.

This chain connects TRBV7-9 to TRBJ2-7; tentative D call: TRBD1 (6 bases). The V gene's germline CDR1 is SEHNR and CDR2 FQNEAQ (reference sequence). The V end lost 1 base, the J end lost 2 bases, and 18 bases lay between the germline ends. The CDR3 is 17 residues long. In DNA form, the CDR3 reads TGTGCCAGCAGCTTAGGAGCTATCGCAGGGGATCCCTACGAGCAGTACTTC. The encoded protein is CASSLGAIAGDPYEQYF.

This clone was recorded only once. The genes are TRBV6-5 and TRBJ2-7, with a weak D call TRBD1 (5 bases). This CDR3 is built from 11 residues. Germline assignment: CDR1 MNHEY and CDR2 SVGAGI. V lost 7 bases and J lost 3, with 7 bases in between. CDR3 sequence reads: CASTRGYEQYF. CDR3 DNA: TGTGCCAGCACAAGGGGCTACGAGCAGTACTTC.

The chain couples TRBV18 to TRBJ2-7, with D unresolved. The V and J ends lost 6 bases and 4 bases respectively, with 4 bases between them. The CDR3 contains 10 residues. Germline V gene data show CDR1 as KGHSH and CDR2 as LQKENI. The CDR3 loop reads CASSPYEQYF. The CDR3 bases are TGTGCCAGCTCCCCTTACGAGCAGTACTTC.

V is TRBV27 and J is TRBJ1-4, with D possibly TRBD1 on 5 matching bases. V was trimmed by 1 base and J by 6 bases, leaving 6 bases between them. The CDR3 runs to 13 residues. Germline V gives CDR1 MNHEY, CDR2 SMNVEV (reference sequence). DNA for the CDR3: TGTGCCAGCAGTTTATTCAGGGATGAAAAACTGTTTTTT. Its protein is CASSLFRDEKLFF.

This sequence joins TRBV5-5 and TRBJ1-1, with D hard to call. This CDR3 has 15 residues. The ends were cut back, 4 bases at V and 4 bases at J, with 17 bases in the middle. Per germline, CDR1 SGHKS and CDR2 YYEKEE (reference sequence). The CDR3 is CASSRYGVTSTEAFF. The CDR3 region has the DNA TGTGCCAGCAGCCGTTACGGGGTGACGAGCACTGAAGCTTTCTTT.

The chain joins TRBV7-8 to TRBJ2-2; the D gene is possibly TRBD1 (6 bases). The germline V gene has CDR1 SGHVS and CDR2 FQNEAQ. The CDR3 is made up of 15 amino acids. The V end was cut by 3 bases, the J end by 3 bases, with 11 bases between. CDR3 DNA sequence: TGTGCCAGCAGCTTCTTGGGGGCGTACACCGGGGAGCTGTTTTTT. It codes for CASSFLGAYTGELFF.

The CDR3 DNA reads as TGTGCCACCAGCCGCGACAGGCCGAACACCGGGGAGCTGTTTTTT. Protein: CATSRDRPNTGELFF. The gene calls are TRBV15 and TRBJ2-2; maybe TRBD1 (6 bases). This CDR3 spans 15 amino acids. The germline gives CDR1 LNHNV, CDR2 YYDKDF (reference sequence). V gave up 5 bases and J gave up 0 bases, with 10 bases separating them.

The chain is built from TRBV29-1 and TRBJ2-3; 7 bases agree with TRBD2. This CDR3 has 15 amino acids. Germline CDR1 reads SQVTM; CDR2 reads ANQGSEA. Trimming took 6 bases from V and 2 from J; bases not matched to a gene: 11. The CDR3 coding sequence is TGCAGCGTGCCCATGGGTAGCGGGCACACAGATACGCAGTATTTT. Translated: CSVPMGSGHTDTQYF.